The 16 T cell receptor beta chains below were found in one sample sequenced in a study of blood T cell repertoires in COVID-19. TCRdb keeps only in-frame clones here, not all; method: immunoSEQ multiplex PCR. In the table there are roughly 180,000 clones, about 85% of which are singletons. Sequences were obtained from peripheral blood. The receptors stem from a man of 80 years or more with COVID-19, enrolled during active disease.

This clone was detected only a few times. V usage is TRBV4-1 and J usage is TRBJ1-3, with D perhaps matching TRBD1 (5 bases). This CDR3 region has 17 residues. Between the trimmed V and J ends, which lost 1 base and 0 bases, there was a span of 13 bases. Germline CDR1 and CDR2: MGHRA and YSYEKL. The CDR3 DNA follows: TGCGCCAGCAGCCAAGTCGCCACAGGAGCCTCTGGAAACACCATATATTTT. The encoded protein is CASSQVATGASGNTIYF.

V is TRBV12-3 or TRBV12-4 and J is TRBJ1-5, with no clear D. This CDR3 region has 13 residues. The V gene lost 0 bases and the J gene lost 4 bases, with 4 bases spanning the gap. CDR3 region: CASSLARNQPQHF. In DNA, the CDR3 is TGTGCCAGCAGTTTAGCTCGTAATCAGCCCCAGCATTTT.

V is TRBV5-1 and J is TRBJ1-2; TRBD1 agrees at 9 bases. The CDR3 length is 14 residues. Germline CDR1 SGHRS, CDR2 YFSETQ. Trimming took 5 bases from V and 7 from J; bases not matched to a gene: 9. The CDR3 DNA reads TGCGCCAGCAGAGTAGGACAGGGGATAAGTGGCTACACCTTC. Protein: CASRVGQGISGYTF.

This chain connects TRBV29-1 to TRBJ2-3; perhaps TRBD2 as D (5 bases). Germline V gives CDR1 SQVTM, CDR2 ANQGSEA. The CDR3 has 12 residues. V was clipped by 5 bases and J by 2 bases, with 8 bases between them. The CDR3 spells CSVSGDTDTQYF. The CDR3 DNA reads as TGCAGCGTTTCCGGGGACACAGATACGCAGTATTTT.

CDR3 loop: CASSQDRGFAEAFF. The CDR3 nucleotides are TGTGCCAGCAGCCAGGACAGGGGATTTGCTGAAGCTTTCTTT. The V and J genes are TRBV5-6 and TRBJ1-1; TRBD1 matches 9 bases. V lost 4 bases, J lost 6 bases, and 7 bases stayed unmatched. This CDR3 spans 14 amino acids. Germline CDR1 SGHDT, CDR2 YYEEEE.

This clone was seen more than once but under ten times. This chain joins TRBV9 and TRBJ2-2, with D unresolved. Per germline, CDR1 SGDLS and CDR2 YYNGEE. The germline V and J ends were trimmed by 9 bases and 0 bases, with 12 bases remaining between them. This CDR3 region has 14 residues. The CDR3 loop is CATRVAANTGELFF. CDR3 sequence (DNA): TGTGCCACCCGGGTCGCAGCGAACACCGGGGAGCTGTTTTTT.

The chain is built from TRBV3-1 (or the pseudogene TRBV3-2) and TRBJ2-1; 8 nucleotides agree with TRBD1. The germline CDR1 and CDR2 sequences are LGHDT and YNNKEL (reference sequence). J lost 6 bases, V lost 4 bases, and 17 bases had no gene match. CDR3 length: 18 amino acids. This CDR3 is CASSPQGGRGLKGNEQFF. The CDR3 bases are TGTGCCAGCAGCCCGCAGGGGGGCAGGGGGCTTAAGGGCAATGAGCAGTTCTTC.

The rearrangement links TRBV5-4 to TRBJ1-1, with 7 bases fitting TRBD1. The CDR3 extends over 15 amino acids. Germline CDR1 SGHNT, CDR2 YYREEE (reference sequence). The junction had 5 bases not matched to a gene; V was cut back by 0 bases and J by 3 bases. This CDR3 reads CASSLGQGGDTEAFF. DNA of the CDR3: TGTGCCAGCAGCTTGGGACAGGGCGGAGACACTGAAGCTTTCTTT.

The chain is built from TRBV5-8 and TRBJ1-2; 9 bases map to TRBD1. This CDR3 spans 15 amino acids. V was clipped by 0 bases and J by 3 bases; unmatched bases: 3. The germline CDR1 and CDR2 sequences are SGHTS and YDEGEE. CDR3 coding DNA: TGTGCCAGCAGCTTGGTGACAGGGGGGGACTATGGCTACACCTTC. Its translation: CASSLVTGGDYGYTF. Supplemented by reference TRBV5-8 and TRBJ1-2, the full variable domain reads EAGVTQSPTHLIKTRGQQATLRCSPISGHTSVYWYQQALGLGLQFLLWYDEGEERNRGNFPPRFSGRQFPNYSSELNVNALELEDSALYLCASSLVTGGDYGYTFGSGTRLTVV.

V and J are TRBV7-9 and TRBJ1-4; a possible D gene is TRBD1 (5 bases). The CDR3 has 15 residues. In germline, CDR1 is SEHNR, CDR2 FQNEAQ (reference sequence). V was shortened by 5 bases and J by 7 bases, with 17 bases between the two germline ends. The CDR3 reads CASSPMGGIREKLFF. Here the CDR3 DNA reads TGTGCCAGCAGCCCCATGGGGGGTATTCGTGAAAAACTGTTTTTT. Complete variable domain (other parts from reference TRBV7-9 and TRBJ1-4): DTGVSQNPRHKITKRGQNVTFRCDPISEHNRLYWYRQTLGQGPEFLTYFQNEAQLEKSRLLSDRFSAERPKGSFSTLEIQRTEQGDSAMYLCASSPMGGIREKLFFGSGTQLSVL.

This clone occurred many times. The chain combines TRBV9 with TRBJ1-6; D is uncertain. The V gene lost 0 bases and the J gene lost 0 bases, with 22 bases spanning the gap. The length of the CDR3 is 21 residues. The germline CDR1 and CDR2 sequences are SGDLS and YYNGEE. This CDR3 reads CASSVESGLPDFISYNSPLHF. CDR3 DNA sequence: TGTGCCAGCAGCGTAGAGTCCGGACTCCCCGACTTTATCTCCTATAATTCACCCCTCCACTTT.

The chain has TRBV4-2 and TRBJ2-4, with 7 positions matching TRBD1. The CDR3 is 15 residues long. The J segment lost 4 bases and the V segment lost 0 bases, leaving 3 bases of the junction unmatched. Germline values: CDR1 LGHNA, CDR2 YNFKEQ. The DNA for the CDR3 is TGTGCCAGCAGCCAAGATCGGGACAGTAAAAACATTCAGTACTTC. As protein: CASSQDRDSKNIQYF.

The chain joins TRBV6-6 to TRBJ1-1, with D perhaps TRBD1 (5 bases). Germline CDR1 MNHNY, CDR2 SVGAGI (reference sequence). The CDR3 is 14 residues long. Trimming stripped 5 bases from V and 8 bases from J, with 18 bases between. This chain's CDR3 is CASSNPGLTQEAFF. In DNA form, the CDR3 reads TGTGCCAGCAGTAACCCGGGACTTACCCAGGAAGCTTTCTTT.

This CDR3 reads CASRGRGLGTEAFF. The CDR3, as DNA: TGTGCCAGCAGGGGAAGGGGACTTGGCACTGAAGCTTTCTTT. V is TRBV13 and J is TRBJ1-1, with TRBD1 as a possible D gene (5 bases). Germline CDR1 and CDR2: PRHDT and FYEKMQ (reference sequence). Trimming removed 6 bases from V and 4 bases from J, with 15 bases in between. The CDR3 has 14 amino acids.

Here the CDR3 reads CASSQGHLLGDTEAFF. CDR3 DNA: TGCGCCAGCAGCCAGGGACACCTCCTGGGGGACACTGAAGCTTTCTTT. The chain joins TRBV5-1 to TRBJ1-1; tentative D call: TRBD1 (6 bases). This CDR3 comprises 16 residues. The germline V gene has CDR1 SGHRS and CDR2 YFSETQ. The V and J ends lost 4 bases and 3 bases respectively, with 19 bases between them.

The chain carries TRBV2 and TRBJ1-2, with D uncertain. The CDR3 runs to 14 residues. V shed 7 bases and J shed 1 base, with 13 bases lying between them. Germline V gives CDR1 SNHLY, CDR2 FYNNEI. CDR3 in DNA: TGTGCCAGCACCTCTCGTCGCGGTAACTATGGCTACACCTTC. Protein: CASTSRRGNYGYTF.